These 9 T cell receptor beta chains were all obtained from the same sample, sequenced in a study of T cells in localized non-small cell lung cancer (dated by TCRdb to between 2020 and 2021). The protocol used for the library was the immunoSEQ multiplex PCR assay. TCRdb re-hosts the immuneACCESS table, in-frame sequences only. Its copies lack some clones; in the studies checked, an unresolved V gene accounts for under half of them, and the cause for the rest is not known. The sample records some 2,000 clones, about 40% of which are singletons. Jointly, the top ten make up around 40% of the sample. Sequencing was performed on lung tumor tissue, taken before any cancer treatment. These receptors came from a male donor at least 60 years old with stage II lung adenocarcinoma.

This chain links TRBV11-3 with TRBJ2-5; 8 bases are shared with TRBD2. Germline values: CDR1 SGHNT, CDR2 YENEEA. Trimming at V came to 5 bases and at J to 4 bases, leaving 12 bases not matched to a gene. CDR3 length equals 16 residues. CDR3 residues: CASSRRVGLVRETQYF. The CDR3 DNA is TGTGCCAGCAGCCGAAGGGTGGGACTAGTAAGAGAGACCCAGTACTTC.

In its sample, this clone was seen a few times. This chain uses TRBV9 with TRBJ2-7; perhaps TRBD1 as D (6 bases). Trimming left V 5 bases short and J 1 base short, with 10 bases between. The CDR3 loop spans 13 amino acids. CDR1 and CDR2 (germline): SGDLS, YYNGEE. The CDR3 nucleotides read TGTGCCAGCAGGGACAGCAAATCCTACGAGCAGTACTTC. This codes for CASRDSKSYEQYF. Combining the CDR3 with reference TRBV9 and TRBJ2-7 gives the whole variable domain DSGVTQTPKHLITATGQRVTLRCSPRSGDLSVYWYQQSLDQGLQFLIQYYNGEERAKGNILERFSAQQFPDLHSELNLSSLELGDSALYFCASRDSKSYEQYFGPGTRLTVT.

There are a few counts of this clone. The chain recombines TRBV6-8 with TRBJ1-2, with 8 bases that match TRBD1. Per the germline V gene, CDR1 is MNHGY and CDR2 is SAAAGT. The CDR3 covers 12 residues. V dropped 5 bases and J dropped 11; count of bases not matched to a gene: 7. CDR3 nucleotides: TGTGCCAGCAGTGAGGCAGGGGGCGATTACACCTTC. The encoded protein is CASSEAGGDYTF.

This clone is termed large. This chain joins TRBV6-8 and TRBJ1-1; unclear D gene. In germline, CDR1 is MNHGY, CDR2 SAAAGT. Deletions cut 0 bases from V and 1 base from J, with 6 bases between. The CDR3 is made up of 14 amino acids. The CDR3 loop reads CASSYSLGNTEAFF. The CDR3 DNA follows: TGTGCCAGCAGTTACTCGTTGGGGAACACTGAAGCTTTCTTT.

The V call is TRBV19, the J call TRBJ2-7; D not certain. Trimming removed 7 bases at V and 6 bases at J, with 19 bases between. The CDR3 is 14 amino acids. Germline V CDR1 and CDR2: LNHDA, SQIVND (reference sequence). The DNA for the CDR3 is TGTGCCAGTACCAGGACCCCAGCGAGTGGCGAGCAGTACTTC. Encoded protein: CASTRTPASGEQYF.

This clone has a handful of counts. The rearrangement uses TRBV9 and TRBJ1-4; D is possibly TRBD1 (6 bases). Trimming removed 5 bases from V and 8 bases from J, with 16 bases in between. The CDR3 length is 14 residues. Per the germline V gene, CDR1 is SGDLS and CDR2 is YYNGEE. The CDR3 loop is CASSKQGVKEKLFF. CDR3 coding DNA: TGTGCCAGCAGTAAACAGGGCGTGAAAGAAAAACTGTTTTTT.

The rearrangement joins TRBV11-3 to TRBJ2-2; 8 bases agree with TRBD1. The germline gives CDR1 SGHNT, CDR2 YENEEA. The CDR3 totals 15 residues. Trimming took 6 bases from V and 7 from J; bases not matched to a gene: 10. Written as DNA, the CDR3 is TGTGCCAGCAGATCAGGGGGCGCGTCTGGCGGGGAGCTGTTTTTT. Translation gives CASRSGGASGGELFF.

V usage is TRBV14 and J usage is TRBJ1-1; tentative D call: TRBD1 (5 bases). CDR1 is SGHDN and CDR2 is FVKESK in the germline V gene. V lost 0 bases and J 2 bases, leaving 7 bases between the germline ends. This CDR3 spans 14 amino acids. CDR3 sequence: CASSQDRVNTEAFF. The DNA for the CDR3 is TGTGCCAGCAGCCAAGACAGGGTAAACACTGAAGCTTTCTTT.

This clone has just a few counts. The J gene is TRBJ1-2, the V gene TRBV25-1; 7 bases line up with TRBD1. The CDR3 runs to 14 residues. From germline, CDR1 is MGHDK and CDR2 SYGVNS. V gave up 7 bases and J gave up 4 bases; unmatched junction bases: 9. CDR3 sequence: CASTKGGGGYGYTF. CDR3 in DNA: TGTGCCAGCACCAAGGGAGGGGGCGGCTATGGCTACACCTTC.